The entry that follows covers one T cell receptor beta chain sequence. This CDR3 is built from 17 residues. Germline-derived CDR1 and CDR2 are MDHEN and SYDVKM. V gave up 3 bases and J gave up 4 bases; unmatched junction bases: 8. The sample originates from a study of blood T cell repertoires in COVID-19. In the study's own analysis: Quantification of nucleated cells was approximated via reference gene primer amplification. This table comes from immunoSEQ multiplex PCR, and its TCRdb copy is limited to in-frame clones, with some not included. The DNA was the basis for D and trimming; V, J and clone size are from that table. The repertoire holds about 250,000 clones, with 75% to 95% as singletons. Clinical histories supplied by participants themselves formed the basis of cohort assignment. Cohort 3 donors were reported recovered after two negative PCRs, clearance, or symptom resolution.

The genes are TRBV28 and TRBJ2-2; 10 bases fit TRBD1. The source of this sequence is a young woman who had recovered from COVID-19. The sample taken for sequencing was PBMCs or T cells enriched from blood (not recorded which). Here the CDR3 reads CASSFVTGGVGTGELFF. The CDR3 DNA is TGTGCCAGCAGTTTCGTGACAGGGGGCGTCGGCACCGGGGAGCTGTTTTTT.